This T cell receptor beta chain was captured in a study of cytomegalovirus exposure and HLA in healthy donors. Background on the study: A later analysis reported the 100 to 150 validation repertoires used the same platform as the approximately 660 first-cohort repertoires. Whole-study findings and limits: Both high specificity and high sensitivity reportedly marked the classifier's diagnosis of cytomegalovirus status.

Remarks on this clone: What it recognizes is unknown.

Clones were read by immunoSEQ multiplex PCR, and TCRdb kept only the in-frame ones, dropping some. The sample records 150,000 to 200,000 clones, 70% to 90% being singletons. Separation from the roughly 670-subject first cohort characterized the 120-subject validation cohort, to which the donors belonged. Sequenced sample: PBMCs. The TCR was taken from a man aged 30 to 39 in good health and CMV-seropositive.

The DNA for the CDR3 is TGTGCCAGTAGTATTGGGCGACAGTCAGATGGCTACACCTTC. Protein: CASSIGRQSDGYTF. The chain links TRBV19 to TRBJ1-2, with a possible D match to TRBD1 (5 bases). The germline V gene has CDR1 LNHDA and CDR2 SQIVND (reference sequence). V lost 3 bases to trimming and J lost 6 bases, with 14 bases between them. CDR3 length equals 14 residues.